This T cell receptor (beta chain) stems from a study of blood T cell repertoires in COVID-19. On the study more broadly: COVID-19 samples from acute and convalescent phases originated in the United States, Italy and Spain.

For this clone: The junction differs from germline at one of its ends, possibly a read error.

As processed by the authors: Amplification with reference gene primers provided the estimates of nucleated cell counts. The assay was immunoSEQ multiplex PCR, and TCRdb's table has in-frame clones only and misses some. From that table come the V and J calls and clone size; the DNA was used to work out D and trimming. The sample records roughly 79,000 clones, over 80% being singletons. The germline gives CDR1 SSHAT, CDR2 FNYEAQ (reference sequence). There are 13 residues in the CDR3. This receptor was taken from a man in his sixties with active or convalescent COVID-19. This chain links TRBV7-7 with TRBJ2-3, with a weak D call TRBD1 (6 bases). Sample: peripheral blood. CDR3 amino acids: CASSLTGKDTQYF. The DNA for the CDR3 is TGTGCTAGCAGTCTTACAGGGAAAGATACGCAGTATTTT.